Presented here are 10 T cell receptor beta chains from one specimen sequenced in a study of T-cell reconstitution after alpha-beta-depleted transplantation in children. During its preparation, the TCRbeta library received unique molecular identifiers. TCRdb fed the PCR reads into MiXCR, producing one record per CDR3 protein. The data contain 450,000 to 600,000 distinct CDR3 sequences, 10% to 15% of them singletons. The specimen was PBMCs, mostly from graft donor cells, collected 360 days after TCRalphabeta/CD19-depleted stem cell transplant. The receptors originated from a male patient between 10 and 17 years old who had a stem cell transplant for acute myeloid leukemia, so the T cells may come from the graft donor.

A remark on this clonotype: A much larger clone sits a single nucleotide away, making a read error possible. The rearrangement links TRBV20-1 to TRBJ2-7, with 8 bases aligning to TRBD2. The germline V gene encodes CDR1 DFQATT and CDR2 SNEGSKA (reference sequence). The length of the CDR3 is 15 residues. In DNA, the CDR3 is TGCTGTGCGGCCACACTAGCGGTTAGCTCCTACGAGCAGTACTTC. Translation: CCAATLAVSSYEQYF.

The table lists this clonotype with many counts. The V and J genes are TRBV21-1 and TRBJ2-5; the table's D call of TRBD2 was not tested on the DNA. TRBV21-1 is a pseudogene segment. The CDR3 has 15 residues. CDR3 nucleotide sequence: TGTGCCAGCACCCAATCCCTCGGACCGTTGGTGGGCCAGTACTTC. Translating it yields CASTQSLGPLVGQYF.

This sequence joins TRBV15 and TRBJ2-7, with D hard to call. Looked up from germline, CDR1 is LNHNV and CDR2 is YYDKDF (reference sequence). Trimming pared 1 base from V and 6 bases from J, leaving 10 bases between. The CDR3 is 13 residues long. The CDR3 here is CATSRAHPGEQYF. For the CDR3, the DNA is TGTGCCACCAGCAGAGCCCACCCTGGCGAGCAGTACTTC.

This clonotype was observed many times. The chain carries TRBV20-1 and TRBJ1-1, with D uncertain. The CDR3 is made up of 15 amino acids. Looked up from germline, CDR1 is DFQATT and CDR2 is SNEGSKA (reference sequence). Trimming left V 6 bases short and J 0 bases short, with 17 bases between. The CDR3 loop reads CSAAFLVFMNTEAFF. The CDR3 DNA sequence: TGCAGTGCCGCTTTCCTCGTTTTCATGAACACTGAAGCTTTCTTT.

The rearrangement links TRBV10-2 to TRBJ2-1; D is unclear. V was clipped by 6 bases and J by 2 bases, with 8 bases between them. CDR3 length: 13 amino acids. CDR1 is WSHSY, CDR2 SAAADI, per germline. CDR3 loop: CASRASPYNEQFF. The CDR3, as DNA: TGCGCCAGCAGGGCCAGCCCCTACAATGAGCAGTTCTTC.

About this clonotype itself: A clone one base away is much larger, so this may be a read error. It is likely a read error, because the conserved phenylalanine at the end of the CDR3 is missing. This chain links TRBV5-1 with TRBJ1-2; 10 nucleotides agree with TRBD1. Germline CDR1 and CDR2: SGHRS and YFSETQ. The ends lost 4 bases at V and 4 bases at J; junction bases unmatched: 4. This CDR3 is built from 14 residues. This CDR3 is CASSGTGASYGYTS. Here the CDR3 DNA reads TGCGCCAGCAGCGGGACAGGGGCGAGCTATGGCTACACCTCC.

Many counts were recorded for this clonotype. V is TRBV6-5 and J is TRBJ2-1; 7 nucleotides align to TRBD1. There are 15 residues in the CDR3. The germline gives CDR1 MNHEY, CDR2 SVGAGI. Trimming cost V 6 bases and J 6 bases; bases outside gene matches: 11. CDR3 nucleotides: TGTGCCAGCAGCCAACCGGGACAGTACCTCAATGAGCAGTTCTTC. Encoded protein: CASSQPGQYLNEQFF.

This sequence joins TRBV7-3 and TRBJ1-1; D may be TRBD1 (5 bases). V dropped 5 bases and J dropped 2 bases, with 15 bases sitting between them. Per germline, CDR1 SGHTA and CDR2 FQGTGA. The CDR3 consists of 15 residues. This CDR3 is CASSDGTLTNTEAFF. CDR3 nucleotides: TGTGCCAGCAGCGACGGGACCTTAACCAACACTGAAGCTTTCTTT.

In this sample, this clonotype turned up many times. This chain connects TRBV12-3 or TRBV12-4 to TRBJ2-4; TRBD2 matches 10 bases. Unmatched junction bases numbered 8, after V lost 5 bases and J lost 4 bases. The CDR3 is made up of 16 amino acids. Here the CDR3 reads CASSGGLAIGKNIQYF. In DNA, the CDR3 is TGTGCCAGCAGTGGGGGACTAGCGATAGGGAAAAACATTCAGTACTTC.

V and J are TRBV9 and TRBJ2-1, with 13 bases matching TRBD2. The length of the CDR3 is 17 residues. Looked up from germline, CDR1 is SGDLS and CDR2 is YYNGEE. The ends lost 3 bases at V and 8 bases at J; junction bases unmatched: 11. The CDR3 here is CASSARQTSGRIDEQFF. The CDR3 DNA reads TGTGCCAGCAGCGCGCGCCAGACTAGCGGGAGGATAGATGAGCAGTTCTTC.